The TCR beta chain under discussion was sequenced for a study of control samples from healthy donors and cancer patients. The V segment lost 4 bases and the J segment 0 bases; nucleotides outside the gene matches: 4. The CDR3 has 16 amino acids. Germline CDR1 is LNHDA and CDR2 is SQIVND (reference sequence). Sequencing was performed with immunoSEQ multiplex PCR; in TCRdb, only in-frame clones are kept and a portion is missing. The table has 150,000 to 200,000 clones, 90% to 95% seen once; the top ten hold approximately 1.4%. As regards this clone: The same CDR3 can be traced to other DNA sequences in this sample.

This clonotype was obtained from a woman in her 30s in good health. The material sequenced was blood. The rearrangement uses TRBV19 and TRBJ2-3, with 10 bases aligning to TRBD2. CDR3 amino acids: CASSTRTSGSTDTQYF. CDR3 nucleotide sequence: TGTGCCAGTAGTACACGGACTAGCGGTAGCACAGATACGCAGTATTTT.